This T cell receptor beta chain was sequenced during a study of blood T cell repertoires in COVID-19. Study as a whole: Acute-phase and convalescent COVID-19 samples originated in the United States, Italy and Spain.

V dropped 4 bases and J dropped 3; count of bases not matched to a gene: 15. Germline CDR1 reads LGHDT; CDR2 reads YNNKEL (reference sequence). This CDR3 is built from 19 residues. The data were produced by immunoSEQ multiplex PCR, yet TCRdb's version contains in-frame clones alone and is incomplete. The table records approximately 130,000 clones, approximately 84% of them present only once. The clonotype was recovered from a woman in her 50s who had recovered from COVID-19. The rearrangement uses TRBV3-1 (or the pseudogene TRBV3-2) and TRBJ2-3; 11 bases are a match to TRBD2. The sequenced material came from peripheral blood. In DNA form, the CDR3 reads TGTGCCAGCAGCCCAGGTTTGTGGACTAGCGGGCCGGGGACAGATACGCAGTATTTT. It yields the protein CASSPGLWTSGPGTDTQYF.